One sample yielded the 3 T cell receptor beta chains listed below, sequenced in a study of blood T cells in healthy people across ages (dated by TCRdb to the mid-2010s). The library was produced with 5' RACE. Sequencing was carried out with an Illumina HiSeq 2500. A second PCR of roughly 6 to 11 cycles was run with a J-beta primer mix and a sample-barcoded 5' primer. The public reads were reprocessed in TCRdb via fastp at Q25 and MiXCR, keeping in-frame beta chains. Under each unique CDR3 protein, matching rows form one entry showing the most common genes and DNA. Here the sample has 1,300,000 or so distinct CDR3 sequences; 45% to 70% occur a single time. Jointly, the top ten make up over 6.5% of the sample. Material: blood. The receptors stem from a man younger than 35 in good health.

This sequence joins TRBV6-5 and TRBJ2-7; D perhaps matches TRBD1 (5 bases). Germline CDR1 and CDR2: MNHEY and SVGAGI. The CDR3 runs to 13 residues. The germline V and J ends were trimmed by 4 bases and 7 bases, with 14 bases remaining between them. The CDR3 DNA is TGTGCCAGCAGTTCAGACAGATATCGGGAGCAGTACTTC. Translation: CASSSDRYREQYF.

The V gene is TRBV27, the J gene TRBJ2-7, with a tentative D call TRBD2 (5 bases). Germline V gene sequence: CDR1 MNHEY, CDR2 SMNVEV (reference sequence). This CDR3 contains 13 residues. Trimming removed 8 bases at V and 5 bases at J, with 16 bases between. CDR3 in DNA: TGTGCCAGCTCCCCCGGGGTCCGGAACGAGCAGTACTTC. Amino acids: CASSPGVRNEQYF.

The rearrangement joins TRBV5-1 to TRBJ2-1, with a possible D match to TRBD2 (5 bases). The J call may be wrong; the DNA end is better matched by TRBJ2-7. The CDR3 totals 16 residues. Germline V lookup: CDR1 SGHRS, CDR2 YFSETQ. The CDR3 sequence: CASSLTDAGIFYEQYF. CDR3 in DNA: TGCGCCAGCAGCTTAACGGACGCCGGGATTTTCTACGAGCAGTACTTC.